The next 21 T cell receptor beta chains were all read from a single sample in a study of cytomegalovirus exposure and HLA in healthy donors. With 60 Vbeta and 13 Jbeta primers, the PCR was carried out. Produced via immunoSEQ multiplex PCR; TCRdb's table is partial and in-frame only. Of over 150,000 clones listed, approximately 75% are singletons. Sequenced input: PBMCs. The receptors originated from a man younger than 35 in good health and CMV-seronegative.

V is TRBV14 and J is TRBJ2-5; 8 bases line up with TRBD2. V dropped 7 bases and J dropped 5; count of bases not matched to a gene: 9. The CDR3 loop spans 14 amino acids. Germline V gives CDR1 SGHDN, CDR2 FVKESK. The CDR3 sequence: CASTPSGGLETQYF. The CDR3 nucleotides are TGTGCCAGCACCCCGAGCGGGGGTTTGGAGACCCAGTACTTC.

The J gene is TRBJ1-2, the V gene TRBV6-1; D gene ambiguous. This CDR3 region has 13 residues. CDR1 is MNHNS and CDR2 is SASEGT in the germline V gene. V lost 1 base to trimming and J lost 5 bases, with 8 bases between them. The CDR3 spells CASSEEGRYGYTF. The CDR3 coding sequence is TGTGCCAGCAGTGAAGAAGGGAGATATGGCTACACCTTC.

Here the CDR3 reads CASSLLLAGGSDNEQFF. The DNA for the CDR3 is TGCGCCAGCAGCTTGCTCCTAGCGGGGGGTAGCGACAATGAGCAGTTCTTC. This chain joins TRBV5-1 and TRBJ2-1; 11 bases line up with TRBD2. The CDR3 loop spans 17 amino acids. The J segment lost 5 bases and the V segment lost 1 base, leaving 8 bases of the junction unmatched. Germline V gives CDR1 SGHRS, CDR2 YFSETQ. Looking up the rest from reference TRBV5-1 and TRBJ2-1 gives the full variable domain: KAGVTQTPRYLIKTRGQQVTLSCSPISGHRSVSWYQQTPGQGLQFLFEYFSETQRNKGNFPGRFSGRQFSNSRSEMNVSTLELGDSALYLCASSLLLAGGSDNEQFFGPGTRLTVL.

This chain uses TRBV27 with TRBJ1-3; possibly TRBD1 for D (6 bases). Trimming took off 6 bases at V and 6 bases at J, with 15 bases between the two ends. The CDR3 is 14 residues long. In germline, CDR1 is MNHEY, CDR2 SMNVEV (reference sequence). The CDR3 DNA reads TGTGCCAGCAGAGGCACAGGGCTAGCAAACACCATATATTTT. As protein: CASRGTGLANTIYF.

V and J are TRBV2 and TRBJ2-5, with 7 bases identical to TRBD1. The CDR3 has 15 residues. CDR1 is SNHLY, CDR2 FYNNEI, per germline. Unmatched junction bases numbered 12, after V lost 0 bases and J lost 11 bases. The CDR3 DNA follows: TGTGCCAGCAGTGAAGCTAGCAGGGGGTATAGTGAGCAGTACTTC. Translating gives CASSEASRGYSEQYF.

The genes are TRBV9 and TRBJ1-3; D gene uncertain. The V gene lost 0 bases and the J gene lost 8 bases, with 6 bases spanning the gap. This CDR3 comprises 12 residues. CDR1 and CDR2 from the germline V gene are SGDLS and YYNGEE. The CDR3 is CASSVESDTIYF. The CDR3 coding sequence is TGTGCCAGCAGCGTAGAGAGTGACACCATATATTTT.

The chain employs TRBV5-1 and TRBJ1-2, with 9 positions matching TRBD1. V lost 5 bases to trimming and J lost 4 bases; unmatched junction nucleotides: 12. The CDR3 sequence is 16 residues long. Looked up from germline, CDR1 is SGHRS and CDR2 is YFSETQ. In nucleotides, the CDR3 is TGCGCCAGCAGTTTAGACTACAGGGGGCGCGGCTATGGCTACACCTTC. Translation gives CASSLDYRGRGYGYTF.

The V and J genes are TRBV9 and TRBJ1-2, with D possibly TRBD1 on 6 matching bases. The CDR3 totals 13 residues. The V gene's germline CDR1 is SGDLS and CDR2 YYNGEE. Trimming shortened V by 0 bases and J by 7 bases, and 10 bases separated the two germline ends. The CDR3: CASSVGAGAGYTF. The CDR3 region has the DNA TGTGCCAGCAGCGTAGGGGCGGGGGCTGGCTACACCTTC.

This clone was picked up a small number of times. CDR3 residues: CASSLDRQGGARGYTF. Here the CDR3 DNA reads TGTGCCAGCAGCCTAGACCGACAGGGCGGTGCTAGGGGCTACACCTTC. The genes are TRBV7-9 and TRBJ1-2; 7 bases fit TRBD1. The V segment lost 5 bases and the J segment 8 bases; nucleotides outside the gene matches: 17. This CDR3 is 16 amino acids long. Germline V gene data show CDR1 as SEHNR and CDR2 as FQNEAQ (reference sequence).

This clone turned up a few times. The chain uses TRBV27 and TRBJ1-5; D is possibly TRBD1 (6 bases). V dropped 8 bases and J dropped 3 bases, with 11 bases sitting between them. This CDR3 spans 13 amino acids. CDR1 is MNHEY, CDR2 SMNVEV, per germline (reference sequence). The CDR3 region is CASGGQINQPQHF. The CDR3, as DNA: TGTGCCAGCGGGGGACAAATCAATCAGCCCCAGCATTTT.

V gene TRBV4-1 combines with J gene TRBJ1-5; D may be TRBD1 (6 bases). The germline V gene encodes CDR1 MGHRA and CDR2 YSYEKL. The V and J ends lost 0 bases and 3 bases respectively, with 12 bases between them. This CDR3 is built from 16 residues. The CDR3 sequence is CASSQDSTGYNQPQHF. CDR3 nucleotides: TGCGCCAGCAGCCAAGACTCGACAGGTTACAATCAGCCCCAGCATTTT.

The chain has TRBV2 and TRBJ2-4, with TRBD1 matching 10 bases. This CDR3 has 15 residues. CDR1 is SNHLY and CDR2 is FYNNEI in the germline V gene. V shed 3 bases and J 8 bases; nucleotides not matched to a gene: 7. CDR3 loop: CASSETGDRGDIQYF. As DNA, the CDR3 is TGTGCCAGCAGTGAGACGGGGGACAGGGGCGACATTCAGTACTTC. Supplemented by reference TRBV2 and TRBJ2-4, the full variable domain reads EPEVTQTPSHQVTQMGQEVILRCVPISNHLYFYWYRQILGQKVEFLVSFYNNEISEKSEIFDDQFSVERPDGSNFTLKIRSTKLEDSAMYFCASSETGDRGDIQYFGAGTRLSVL.

Points on this clone: At the DNA level, this CDR3 is encoded by other sequences in the same sample as well. The DNA for the CDR3 is TGCGCCAGCAGCCAAGATCTAACCGGGGAGCTGTTTTTT. Translating gives CASSQDLTGELFF. This chain connects TRBV4-3 to TRBJ2-2, with D unresolved. CDR1 is LGHNA, CDR2 YSLEER, per germline. The CDR3 extends over 13 amino acids. V lost 0 bases to trimming and J lost 5 bases, with 4 bases between them.

The chain is built from TRBV6-6 and TRBJ2-7; TRBD1 is a possible D gene (5 bases). Germline V gene lookup returns CDR1 MNHNY and CDR2 SVGAGI (reference sequence). V dropped 2 bases and J dropped 2 bases, with 7 bases sitting between them. This CDR3 is built from 13 residues. CDR3 amino acids: CASSYRGPYEQYF. The DNA of the CDR3 is TGTGCCAGCAGTTACAGGGGCCCCTACGAGCAGTACTTC.

V usage is TRBV6-1 and J usage is TRBJ2-3; 11 positions match TRBD2. V lost 0 bases and J lost 0; bases outside the gene matches: 5. This CDR3 is built from 18 residues. Germline lookup yields CDR1 MNHNS and CDR2 SASEGT. The CDR3 loop reads CASSEAPTSGSSTDTQYF. The DNA for the CDR3 is TGTGCCAGCAGTGAAGCGCCCACTAGCGGGAGTAGCACAGATACGCAGTATTTT.

The chain links TRBV5-1 to TRBJ1-6; TRBD1 agrees at 8 bases. Trimming at V came to 4 bases and at J to 7 bases, leaving 10 bases not matched to a gene. This CDR3 region has 16 residues. In germline, CDR1 is SGHRS, CDR2 YFSETQ. The CDR3 DNA is TGCGCCAGCAGCCCTATCGGACAGGGAAAAAATTCACCCCTCCACTTT. Protein product: CASSPIGQGKNSPLHF.

This clone was seen a handful of times. The CDR3 protein is CASSEARPGGNTF. DNA of the CDR3: TGTGCCAGCAGTGAAGCCCGGCCAGGGGGAAACACCTTC. V gene TRBV6-1 combines with J gene TRBJ1-2; 7 nucleotides agree with TRBD1. CDR1 and CDR2 from the germline V gene are MNHNS and SASEGT. This CDR3 comprises 13 residues. Trimming removed 0 bases from V and 12 bases from J; junction bases left unmatched: 7.

This clone has just one count. The rearrangement joins TRBV19 to TRBJ1-1; the match to TRBD1 covers 7 bases. The V segment lost 3 bases and the J segment 8 bases; nucleotides outside the gene matches: 9. The CDR3 has 14 residues. The germline V gene encodes CDR1 LNHDA and CDR2 SQIVND (reference sequence). The CDR3 spells CASSMMGDSLEAFF. In nucleotides, the CDR3 is TGTGCCAGTAGTATGATGGGGGACAGCCTAGAAGCTTTCTTT.

The chain has TRBV15 and TRBJ1-1; D gene uncertain. This CDR3 has 17 amino acids. Trimming shortened V by 5 bases and J by 1 base, and 20 bases separated the two germline ends. Germline-derived CDR1 and CDR2 are LNHNV and YYDKDF (reference sequence). The CDR3 DNA sequence: TGTGCCACCAGCGGGCTCCCTGGCAGGCTGGAGAACACTGAAGCTTTCTTT. This codes for CATSGLPGRLENTEAFF.

The chain uses TRBV7-9 and TRBJ2-7, with 9 bases aligning to TRBD1. Losses at the gene ends were 4 bases for V and 3 bases for J; bases not matched to a gene: 1. The V gene's germline CDR1 is SEHNR and CDR2 FQNEAQ (reference sequence). The CDR3 runs 13 residues. The CDR3 sequence is CASSYRGHYEQYV. CDR3 coding DNA: TGTGCCAGCAGCTACAGGGGGCACTACGAGCAGTACGTC.

This clone occurred once. V is TRBV19 and J is TRBJ2-1, with TRBD2 as a possible D gene (5 bases). V was pared by 6 bases and J by 8 bases, with 23 bases between. The length of the CDR3 is 16 residues. Germline CDR1 and CDR2: LNHDA and SQIVND (reference sequence). Here the CDR3 reads CASSMPPGLGRDEQFF. DNA for the CDR3: TGTGCCAGTAGCATGCCCCCGGGCCTCGGGCGGGATGAGCAGTTCTTC.